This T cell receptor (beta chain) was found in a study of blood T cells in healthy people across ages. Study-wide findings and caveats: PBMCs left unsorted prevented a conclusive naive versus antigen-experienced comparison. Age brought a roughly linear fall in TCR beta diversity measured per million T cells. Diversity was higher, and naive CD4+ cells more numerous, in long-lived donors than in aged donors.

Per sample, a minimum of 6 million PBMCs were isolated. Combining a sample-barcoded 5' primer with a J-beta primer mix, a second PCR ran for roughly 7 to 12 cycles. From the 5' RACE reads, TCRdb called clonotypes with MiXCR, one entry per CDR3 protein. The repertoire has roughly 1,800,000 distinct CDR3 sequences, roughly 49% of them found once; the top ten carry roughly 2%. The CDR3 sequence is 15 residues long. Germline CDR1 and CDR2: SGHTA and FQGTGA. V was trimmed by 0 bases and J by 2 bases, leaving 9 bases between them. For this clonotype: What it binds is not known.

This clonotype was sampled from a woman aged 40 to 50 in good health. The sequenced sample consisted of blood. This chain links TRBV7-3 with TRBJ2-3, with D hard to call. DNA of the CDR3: TGTGCCAGCAGCTTAACGAAGGGTTACACAGATACGCAGTATTTT. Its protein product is CASSLTKGYTDTQYF.